The 31 T cell receptor beta chains below all came from one sample that was sequenced in a study of naive and memory T cell subsets. The beta constant-region primer was an equimolar mix of two oligonucleotides covering TRBC1 and TRBC2. MiXCR, run by TCRdb on the UMI-ligation and nested PCR reads, gives a single entry per CDR3 protein. Here the sample spans under 150,000 distinct CDR3 sequences, 17% being singletons. Material: naive CD4+ T cells from blood. These receptors were collected from a human donor in good health.

The CDR3 region has the DNA TGTGCCAGCAGCTTAATGTCTAGCACAGATACGCAGTATTTT. It translates to CASSLMSSTDTQYF. The chain links TRBV7-2 to TRBJ2-3, with D hard to call. The CDR3 contains 14 residues. V lost 2 bases to trimming and J lost 0 bases, with 6 bases between them. CDR1 SGHTA and CDR2 FQGNSA come from the germline V gene.

This clonotype was counted at least ten times. A junction end diverges from the germline sequence, so it may reflect a read error. V gene TRBV20-1 combines with J gene TRBJ2-1; D not resolved. Germline V gene data show CDR1 as DFQATT and CDR2 as SNEGSKA (reference sequence). CDR3 length equals 14 residues. The CDR3 is CSARAHSSYNEQFF. In DNA form, the CDR3 reads TGCAGTGCAAGAGCCCATAGCTCCTACAATGAGCAGTTCTTC.

This clonotype was observed a handful of times. V is TRBV6-5 and J is TRBJ1-2, with TRBD1 matching 7 bases. This CDR3 region has 12 residues. V trimming: 7 bases; J trimming: 8 bases; junction bases outside the gene matches: 7. Germline-derived CDR1 and CDR2 are MNHEY and SVGAGI. The CDR3 DNA is TGTGCCAGCACCCCCAGGGGGGGAGGCTACACCTTC. The encoded protein is CASTPRGGGYTF.

This rearrangement joins TRBV15 to TRBJ2-7, with 9 bases lining up with TRBD1. Trimming at V came to 2 bases and at J to 4 bases, leaving 6 bases not matched to a gene. Germline loops: CDR1 LNHNV, CDR2 YYDKDF (reference sequence). This CDR3 region has 15 residues. Here the CDR3 reads CATSRPGQGHYEQYF. The CDR3 DNA reads TGTGCCACCAGCAGACCGGGACAGGGCCATTACGAGCAGTACTTC.

The chain carries TRBV28 and TRBJ2-5, with D possibly matching TRBD1 (5 bases). From germline, CDR1 is MDHEN and CDR2 SYDVKM. This CDR3 contains 14 residues. V was shortened by 2 bases and J by 1 base, with 8 bases between the two germline ends. The CDR3 DNA sequence: TGTGCCAGCAGTTTACCGACAGTCCAAGAGACCCAGTACTTC. Its protein is CASSLPTVQETQYF.

This chain's CDR3 is CASSRDRGDTSTNEKLFF. Here the CDR3 DNA reads TGTGCCAGCAGTCGGGACAGGGGGGATACGTCAACTAATGAAAAACTGTTTTTT. The chain employs TRBV28 and TRBJ1-4, with 11 positions matching TRBD1. This CDR3 region has 18 residues. Germline trimming cut 5 bases from V and 0 bases from J; bases unmatched to any gene: 8. Germline V lookup: CDR1 MDHEN, CDR2 SYDVKM.

This clonotype turned up a few times. V usage is TRBV7-9 and J usage is TRBJ2-3; D remains ambiguous. The CDR3 is made up of 14 amino acids. V was pared by 1 base and J by 6 bases, with 11 bases between. Germline CDR1 reads SEHNR; CDR2 reads FQNEAQ (reference sequence). The CDR3 region is CASSLDSLVDTQYF. The CDR3 nucleotides are TGTGCCAGCAGCTTAGATAGCCTAGTTGATACGCAGTATTTT.

The chain carries TRBV7-2 and TRBJ1-1, with unresolved D. Germline CDR1 SGHTA, CDR2 FQGNSA. The ends were cut back, 1 base at V and 3 bases at J, with 9 bases in the middle. The CDR3 covers 14 residues. This chain's CDR3 is CASSLGQRYTEAFF. The CDR3 DNA is TGTGCCAGCAGCTTAGGGCAGAGATACACTGAAGCTTTCTTT.

This clonotype was counted many times. The V gene is TRBV5-1, the J gene TRBJ2-7; TRBD1 matches 8 bases. J was trimmed by 7 bases and V by 2 bases; bases with no gene match: 5. Germline CDR1 SGHRS, CDR2 YFSETQ. The CDR3 runs to 13 residues. The CDR3 loop reads CASSFQGAREQYF. DNA of the CDR3: TGCGCCAGCAGCTTCCAGGGGGCGCGTGAGCAGTACTTC. Together with reference TRBV5-1 and TRBJ2-7, the CDR3 gives the full variable domain: KAGVTQTPRYLIKTRGQQVTLSCSPISGHRSVSWYQQTPGQGLQFLFEYFSETQRNKGNFPGRFSGRQFSNSRSEMNVSTLELGDSALYLCASSFQGAREQYFGPGTRLTVT.

This clonotype was counted between two and nine times. The chain couples TRBV3-1 to TRBJ1-1; D is unclear. The CDR3 loop spans 12 amino acids. V lost 0 bases and J lost 11, with 10 bases in between. Per germline, CDR1 LGHDT and CDR2 YNNKEL (reference sequence). The CDR3 DNA reads TGTGCCAGCAGCCAAGATTTGGGTCGCGCTTTCTTT. This sequence encodes CASSQDLGRAFF.

This chain links TRBV18 with TRBJ2-1; no clear D. The germline gives CDR1 KGHSH, CDR2 LQKENI. Deletions cut 0 bases from V and 4 bases from J, with 13 bases between. This CDR3 contains 16 residues. The CDR3 DNA follows: TGTGCCAGCTCACCACCGGAGTCGTGGCATTACAATGAGCAGTTCTTC. This codes for CASSPPESWHYNEQFF. The full variable domain, its missing parts supplied by reference TRBV18 and TRBJ2-1, is NAGVMQNPRHLVRRRGQEARLRCSPMKGHSHVYWYRQLPEEGLKFMVYLQKENIIDESGMPKERFSAEFPKEGPSILRIQQVVRGDSAAYFCASSPPESWHYNEQFFGPGTRLTVL.

In its sample, this clonotype was seen a few times. The genes are TRBV30 and TRBJ2-7; 7 bases align to TRBD1. The CDR3 is 14 residues long. V was clipped by 1 base and J by 2 bases; unmatched bases: 5. The germline V gene has CDR1 GTSNPN and CDR2 SVGIG (reference sequence). The CDR3 loop reads CAWSGRGSTYEQYF. The CDR3 bases are TGTGCCTGGAGTGGCAGGGGGTCCACCTACGAGCAGTACTTC. The full variable domain, rest sourced from reference TRBV30 and TRBJ2-7, is SQTIHQWPATLVQPVGSPLSLECTVEGTSNPNLYWYRQAAGRGLQLLFYSVGIGQISSEVPQNLSASRPQDRQFILSSKKLLLSDSGFYLCAWSGRGSTYEQYFGPGTRLTVT.

This clonotype was counted between two and nine times. The chain carries TRBV18 and TRBJ2-1; D perhaps matches TRBD2 (5 bases). The CDR3 totals 13 residues. V dropped 3 bases and J dropped 8 bases, with 11 bases sitting between them. Germline V gene sequence: CDR1 KGHSH, CDR2 LQKENI. DNA of the CDR3: TGTGCCAGCTCACCTACTAGTAGAGATGAGCAGTTCTTC. Its protein product is CASSPTSRDEQFF.

This clonotype was recorded a few times. The chain couples TRBV3-1 to TRBJ2-3; 7 bases are shared with TRBD1. In germline, CDR1 is LGHDT, CDR2 YNNKEL (reference sequence). The V segment lost 3 bases and the J segment 2 bases; nucleotides outside the gene matches: 8. The CDR3 covers 16 residues. CDR3 DNA sequence: TGTGCCAGCAGCCACCAGGACAGGCGGACCACAGATACGCAGTATTTT. The encoded protein is CASSHQDRRTTDTQYF.

This clonotype was found a few times. The chain links TRBV4-1 to TRBJ2-7; perhaps TRBD2 as D (6 bases). The CDR3 has 16 amino acids. The V gene lost 4 bases and the J gene lost 2 bases, with 18 bases spanning the gap. Germline CDR1 MGHRA, CDR2 YSYEKL. DNA of the CDR3: TGCGCCAGCAGCCGAAATATAGCGGCGTCTACCTACGAGCAGTACTTC. Its translation is CASSRNIAASTYEQYF.

This clonotype has a handful of counts. The chain links TRBV11-2 to TRBJ1-5; perhaps TRBD1 as D (5 bases). CDR1 SGHAT and CDR2 FQNNGV come from the germline V gene. The V and J ends lost 5 bases and 4 bases respectively, with 21 bases between them. The CDR3 is 17 amino acids. The CDR3 sequence: CASSRNGRAGGNQPQHF. Here the CDR3 DNA reads TGTGCCAGCAGCCGGAATGGCCGCGCGGGGGGGAATCAGCCCCAGCATTTT.

The V call is TRBV27, the J call TRBJ1-5; D not certain. V was pared by 4 bases and J by 5 bases, with 18 bases between. Germline V gene data show CDR1 as MNHEY and CDR2 as SMNVEV (reference sequence). The CDR3 is 16 residues long. CDR3: CASSSLGSWPDQPQHF. The CDR3 DNA sequence: TGTGCCAGCAGTTCTTTGGGGTCCTGGCCTGATCAGCCCCAGCATTTT.

The genes are TRBV3-1 and TRBJ1-1; D might be TRBD1 (6 bases). V was pared by 4 bases and J by 6 bases, with 12 bases between. The CDR3 covers 13 residues. Germline V gene data show CDR1 as LGHDT and CDR2 as YNNKEL (reference sequence). CDR3: CASSPTGMAEAFF. Written as DNA, the CDR3 is TGTGCCAGCAGCCCCACAGGGATGGCTGAAGCTTTCTTT.

This clonotype was seen a few times. The chain has TRBV6-5 and TRBJ2-2, with TRBD1 identical over 9 bases. The V and J ends lost 0 bases and 3 bases, in that order; junction bases with no gene match: 2. Per the germline V gene, CDR1 is MNHEY and CDR2 is SVGAGI. The CDR3 covers 16 residues. Here the CDR3 DNA reads TGTGCCAGCAGTTACTCGGGACAGGGTTACACCGGGGAGCTGTTTTTT. Protein: CASSYSGQGYTGELFF.

This clonotype was seen just once. The rearrangement uses TRBV6-1 and TRBJ2-7; 9 positions match TRBD2. Trimming at V came to 4 bases and at J to 2 bases, leaving 9 bases not matched to a gene. The CDR3 sequence is 16 residues long. Germline CDR1 and CDR2: MNHNS and SASEGT. The CDR3 region is CASSVWWEREAYEQYF. The CDR3 DNA follows: TGTGCCAGCAGTGTTTGGTGGGAGCGGGAGGCCTACGAGCAGTACTTC.

The chain has TRBV19 and TRBJ1-6, with unresolved D. Germline CDR1 and CDR2: LNHDA and SQIVND (reference sequence). This CDR3 contains 12 residues. V lost 8 bases to trimming and J lost 10 bases, with 12 bases between them. CDR3 in amino acids: CASGPVESPLHF. The CDR3 coding sequence is TGTGCCAGTGGCCCCGTGGAGTCACCCCTCCACTTT.

This clonotype was seen many times. J is TRBJ2-3 and V is TRBV28; D is unclear. The V end was cut by 7 bases, the J end by 4 bases, with 6 bases between. CDR3 length equals 11 residues. Germline V CDR1 and CDR2: MDHEN, SYDVKM. CDR3 DNA: TGTGCCAGCAACTTAGCAGATACGCAGTATTTT. Protein product: CASNLADTQYF.

V is TRBV5-1 and J is TRBJ2-2; D possibly corresponds to TRBD2 (6 bases). The CDR3 is 17 residues long. The V and J ends lost 3 bases and 7 bases respectively, with 22 bases between them. Germline CDR1 and CDR2: SGHRS and YFSETQ. CDR3 sequence: CASSSPRMGLPSGELFF. CDR3 DNA: TGCGCCAGCAGCTCGCCCCGGATGGGACTTCCTAGCGGGGAGCTGTTTTTT.

This clonotype was detected a few times. This rearrangement joins TRBV20-1 to TRBJ2-7; possible D gene TRBD2, 7 bases. The CDR3 has 14 residues. V dropped 6 bases and J dropped 3 bases, with 18 bases sitting between them. Germline CDR1 is DFQATT and CDR2 is SNEGSKA (reference sequence). The CDR3 sequence is CSALKGGRSYEQYF. The CDR3 DNA follows: TGCAGTGCCCTCAAGGGGGGGAGAAGCTACGAGCAGTACTTC.

This clonotype has a handful of counts. This chain joins TRBV20-1 and TRBJ1-2; the D is unclear. The CDR3 runs 14 residues. Trimming took off 3 bases at V and 5 bases at J, with 16 bases between the two ends. Germline loops: CDR1 DFQATT, CDR2 SNEGSKA (reference sequence). The CDR3: CSASPLGYEYGYTF. Here the CDR3 DNA reads TGCAGTGCTAGTCCCCTCGGGTACGAGTATGGCTACACCTTC.

This clonotype was observed a handful of times. This rearrangement joins TRBV20-1 to TRBJ2-3; 11 nucleotides match TRBD2. This CDR3 is 17 amino acids long. Germline V gives CDR1 DFQATT, CDR2 SNEGSKA (reference sequence). Germline trimming cut 6 bases from V and 5 bases from J; bases unmatched to any gene: 16. CDR3 DNA sequence: TGCAGTGCGACAAACCCAGGCCTAGCGGGAGGTGGAGATACGCAGTATTTT. Residues: CSATNPGLAGGGDTQYF.

CDR3 DNA sequence: TGCAGTGCTAGAATTGGGGGGGGTAATTCACCCCTCCACTTT. Its protein product is CSARIGGGNSPLHF. The rearrangement uses TRBV20-1 and TRBJ1-6; tentative D call: TRBD1 (5 bases). The CDR3 runs to 14 residues. Germline V gene sequence: CDR1 DFQATT, CDR2 SNEGSKA (reference sequence). The V end was cut by 2 bases, the J end by 6 bases, with 11 bases between.

V usage is TRBV5-1 and J usage is TRBJ2-2; unclear D gene. Trimming shortened V by 3 bases and J by 2 bases, and 11 bases separated the two germline ends. The CDR3 has 15 amino acids. From germline, CDR1 is SGHRS and CDR2 YFSETQ. In DNA form, the CDR3 reads TGCGCCAGCAGCTGGAAGGGATTAAACACCGGGGAGCTGTTTTTT. Protein: CASSWKGLNTGELFF.

This clonotype was counted a few times. The chain has TRBV10-2 and TRBJ2-3; weak D call: TRBD2 (5 bases). In germline, CDR1 is WSHSY, CDR2 SAAADI. This CDR3 contains 14 residues. Trimming stripped 6 bases from V and 0 bases from J, with 10 bases between. The CDR3 DNA is TGCGCCAGCAGCCAGACTACTAGCACAGATACGCAGTATTTT. Protein: CASSQTTSTDTQYF.

CDR3 sequence (DNA): TGCAGCGTTCTATCAGACCTCGGAAACACCATATATTTT. This encodes CSVLSDLGNTIYF. The V and J genes are TRBV29-1 and TRBJ1-3, with D unclear. Trimming cost V 5 bases and J 4 bases, with 12 bases left between them. Germline V lookup: CDR1 SQVTM, CDR2 ANQGSEA. The CDR3 has 13 residues.

In regard to this clonotype: With a much larger clone just one base away, this may be a read error. This sequence joins TRBV18 and TRBJ2-1, with D hard to call. V lost 6 bases, J lost 8 bases, and 14 bases lay in between. The CDR3 extends over 13 amino acids. From germline, CDR1 is KGHSH and CDR2 LQKENI. The CDR3 nucleotides are TGTGCCAGCTCGCTGTGGGGTAGGGATGAGCAGTTCTTC. Encoded protein: CASSLWGRDEQFF.